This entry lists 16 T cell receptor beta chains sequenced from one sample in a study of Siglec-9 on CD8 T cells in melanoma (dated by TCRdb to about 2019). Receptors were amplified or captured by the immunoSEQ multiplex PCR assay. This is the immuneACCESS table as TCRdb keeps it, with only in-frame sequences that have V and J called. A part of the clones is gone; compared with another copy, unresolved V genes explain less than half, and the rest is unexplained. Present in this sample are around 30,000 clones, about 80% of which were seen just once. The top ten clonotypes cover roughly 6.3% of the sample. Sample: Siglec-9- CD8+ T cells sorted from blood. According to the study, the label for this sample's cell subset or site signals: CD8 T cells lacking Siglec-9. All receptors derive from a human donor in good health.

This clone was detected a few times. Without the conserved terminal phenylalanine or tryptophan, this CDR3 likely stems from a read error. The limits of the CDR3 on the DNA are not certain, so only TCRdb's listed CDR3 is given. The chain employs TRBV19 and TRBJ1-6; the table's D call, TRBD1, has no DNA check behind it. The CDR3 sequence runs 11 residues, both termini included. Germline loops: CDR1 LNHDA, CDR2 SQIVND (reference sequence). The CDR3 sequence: CASSFGQILAI.

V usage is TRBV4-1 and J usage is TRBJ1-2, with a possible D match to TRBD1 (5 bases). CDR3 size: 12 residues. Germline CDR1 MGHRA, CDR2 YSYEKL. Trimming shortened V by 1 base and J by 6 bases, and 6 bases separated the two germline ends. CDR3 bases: TGCGCCAGCAGCCAAGGGGGGAATGGCTACACCTTC. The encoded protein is CASSQGGNGYTF.

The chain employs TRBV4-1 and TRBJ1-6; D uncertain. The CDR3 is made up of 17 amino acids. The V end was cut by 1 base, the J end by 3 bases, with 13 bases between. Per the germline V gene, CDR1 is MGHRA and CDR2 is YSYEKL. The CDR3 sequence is CASSQVRNRDYNSPLHF. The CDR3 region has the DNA TGCGCCAGCAGCCAAGTTAGAAACCGGGACTATAATTCACCCCTCCACTTT.

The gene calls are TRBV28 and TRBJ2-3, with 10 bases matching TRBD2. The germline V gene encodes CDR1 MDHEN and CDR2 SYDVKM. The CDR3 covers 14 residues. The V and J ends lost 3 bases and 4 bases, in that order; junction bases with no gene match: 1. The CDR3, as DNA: TGTGCCAGCAGTTTCAGCGGGGGGGCAGATACGCAGTATTTT. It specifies CASSFSGGADTQYF.

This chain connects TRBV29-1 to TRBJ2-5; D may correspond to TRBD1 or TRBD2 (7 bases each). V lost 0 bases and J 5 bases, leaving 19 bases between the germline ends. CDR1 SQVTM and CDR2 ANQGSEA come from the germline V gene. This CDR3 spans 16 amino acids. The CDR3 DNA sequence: TGCAGCGTTGAAGATTTCTCAGGGGGGAGGGGTGAGACCCAGTACTTC. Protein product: CSVEDFSGGRGETQYF.

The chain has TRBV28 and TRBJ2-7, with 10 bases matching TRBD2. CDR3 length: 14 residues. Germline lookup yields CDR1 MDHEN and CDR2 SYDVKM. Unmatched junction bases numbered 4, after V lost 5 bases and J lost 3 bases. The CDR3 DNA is TGTGCCAGCAGTGTCTCTAGCGGGGGCTACGAGCAGTACTTC. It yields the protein CASSVSSGGYEQYF.

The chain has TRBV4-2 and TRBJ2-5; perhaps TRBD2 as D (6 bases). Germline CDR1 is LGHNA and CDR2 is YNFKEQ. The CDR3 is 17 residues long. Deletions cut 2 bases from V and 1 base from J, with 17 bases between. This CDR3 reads CASSQTIPGGLQETQYF. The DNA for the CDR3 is TGTGCCAGCAGCCAAACCATCCCCGGGGGACTCCAAGAGACCCAGTACTTC.

The CDR3 loop reads CASSQVGGTEAFF. CDR3 DNA sequence: TGCGCCAGCAGCCAAGTGGGAGGGACTGAAGCTTTCTTT. The chain joins TRBV4-1 to TRBJ1-1; D is undetermined. The ends were cut back, 1 base at V and 5 bases at J, with 8 bases in the middle. CDR1 is MGHRA and CDR2 is YSYEKL in the germline V gene. This CDR3 has 13 amino acids.

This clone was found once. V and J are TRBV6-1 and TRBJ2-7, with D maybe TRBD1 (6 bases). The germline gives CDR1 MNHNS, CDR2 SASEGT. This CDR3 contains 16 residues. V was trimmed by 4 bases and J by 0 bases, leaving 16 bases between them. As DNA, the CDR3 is TGTGCCAGCAGTGTGGCAGGGGAGTTTAGCTCCTACGAGCAGTACTTC. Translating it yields CASSVAGEFSSYEQYF.

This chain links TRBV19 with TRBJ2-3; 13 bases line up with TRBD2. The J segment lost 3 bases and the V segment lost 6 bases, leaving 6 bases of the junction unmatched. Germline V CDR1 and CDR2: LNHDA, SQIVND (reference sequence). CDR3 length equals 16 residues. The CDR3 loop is CASRPGLAGDTDTQYF. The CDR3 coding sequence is TGTGCCAGTAGGCCCGGACTAGCGGGGGATACAGATACGCAGTATTTT.

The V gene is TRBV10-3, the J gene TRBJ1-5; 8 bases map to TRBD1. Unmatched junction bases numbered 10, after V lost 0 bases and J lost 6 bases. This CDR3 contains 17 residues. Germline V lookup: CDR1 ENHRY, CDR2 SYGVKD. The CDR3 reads CAISESVDRDPSQPQHF. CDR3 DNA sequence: TGTGCCATCAGTGAGTCGGTGGACAGGGACCCGAGTCAGCCCCAGCATTTT.

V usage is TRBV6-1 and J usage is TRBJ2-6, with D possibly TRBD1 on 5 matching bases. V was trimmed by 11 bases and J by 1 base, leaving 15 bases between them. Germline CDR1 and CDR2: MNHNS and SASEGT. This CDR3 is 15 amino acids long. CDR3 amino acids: CALRQFDSGANVLTF. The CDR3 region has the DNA TGTGCCTTGCGACAGTTCGATTCTGGGGCCAACGTCCTGACTTTC.

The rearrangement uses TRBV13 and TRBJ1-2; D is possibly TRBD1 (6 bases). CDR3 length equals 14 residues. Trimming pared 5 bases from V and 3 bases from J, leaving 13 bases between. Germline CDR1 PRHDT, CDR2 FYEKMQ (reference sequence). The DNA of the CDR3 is TGTGCCAGCAGCGTCAGGGGTCTTGACTATGGCTACACCTTC. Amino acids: CASSVRGLDYGYTF.

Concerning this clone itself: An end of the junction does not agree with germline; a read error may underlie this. The CDR3 DNA follows: TGTGCCAGCAGCGACCCCGGACAGCATGATCAGTTCTTC. Translating gives CASSDPGQHDQFF. The V gene is TRBV7-9, the J gene TRBJ2-1, with TRBD1 as a possible D gene (6 bases). The CDR3 loop spans 13 amino acids. Germline V gives CDR1 SEHNR, CDR2 FQNEAQ (reference sequence).

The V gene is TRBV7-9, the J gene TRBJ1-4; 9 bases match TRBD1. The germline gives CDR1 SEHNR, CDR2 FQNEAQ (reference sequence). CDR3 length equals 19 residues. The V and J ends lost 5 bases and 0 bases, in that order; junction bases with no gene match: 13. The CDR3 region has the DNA TGTGCCAGCAGCCCTTCGGACAGGGGACAAAGTGCAACTAATGAAAAACTGTTTTTT. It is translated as CASSPSDRGQSATNEKLFF.

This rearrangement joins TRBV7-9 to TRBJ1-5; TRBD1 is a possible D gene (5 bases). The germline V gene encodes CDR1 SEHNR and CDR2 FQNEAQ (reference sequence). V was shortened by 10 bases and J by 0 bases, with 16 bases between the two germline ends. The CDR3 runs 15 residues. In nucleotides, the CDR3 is TGTGCCACCCGTGGGGAGGGGTATAGCAATCAGCCCCAGCATTTT. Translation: CATRGEGYSNQPQHF.